This record concerns one T cell receptor beta chain sequence. Its target is unknown. Specified time point: persistent/refractory GD, antithyroid drugs over 5 years with positive TRAb. The TCR library was prepared using RNA isolated from PBMCs. The source of the sample is a study of regulatory T cells in long-lasting Graves disease. In building TCR beta libraries, iRepertoire HTBI primers were used together with Arm-PCR of CDR3 regions. TCRdb independently ran MiXCR on the multiplex PCR reads; one entry per CDR3 protein. The sample lists approximately 350,000 distinct CDR3 sequences; less than 30% were seen once. Study results and caveats: Newly diagnosed Graves' patients exceeded persistent ones in TCR diversity.

The clonotype was recovered from a woman aged 40 to 50 with Graves disease. The sample consisted of peripheral blood mononuclear cells (PBMCs), taken when the disease was refractory, from a patient treated with antithyroid drugs.

CDR3 coding DNA: TGCAGTGCACCCCTCGAAGGTAGTCGGGAGCGCACCGGGGAGCTGTTTTTT. This translates into CSAPLEGSRERTGELFF. The chain joins TRBV20-1 to TRBJ2-2, with D possibly matching TRBD2 (6 bases). Trimming took off 6 bases at V and 4 bases at J, with 24 bases between the two ends. The CDR3 contains 17 residues. Per the germline V gene, CDR1 is DFQATT and CDR2 is SNEGSKA (reference sequence).